This is a list of T cell receptor beta chains from one sample in a study of shared clonotypes between healthy human individuals. TCRdb keeps only in-frame clones here, not all; method: immunoSEQ multiplex PCR. The sample yields 2 million to 2.5 million clones, under 95% seen once. Sequenced input: naive CD4+ T cells from PBMCs. Source of these receptors: a young man in good health. Some clones in this sample may be carry-over from other donors' samples. CDR3s include the opening cysteine and the closing phenylalanine or tryptophan. Fields, in order: V gene, clone size, J gene, CDR3 protein. The size of a clone is reported for some rows only, either as once, few or many, or as a class for expanded clones.

TRBV28,-,TRBJ2-7,CASSFLLSSYEQYF
TRBV27,-,TRBJ1-5,CASSLYGFNQPQHF
TRBV27,-,TRBJ1-3,CASSLGGPGNTIYF
TRBV5-1,-,TRBJ2-7,CASSLGLAGNSYEQYF
TRBV5-4,-,TRBJ1-6,CASSTDEVGLGNPPLHF
TRBV27,-,TRBJ2-1,CASRRPGQGPRDEQFF
TRBV30,-,TRBJ2-6,CAWSVSPGPGANVLTF
TRBV7-9,-,TRBJ1-2,CASSLEVVGRGTF
TRBV7-3,-,TRBJ2-6,CASRPRGRVRSGANVLTF
TRBV28,-,TRBJ1-1,CASSKTKAFF
TRBV18,-,TRBJ1-5,CASSSQGVGSNQPQHF
TRBV27,-,TRBJ2-1,CASSFWRELDGEQFF
TRBV6-1,-,TRBJ1-4,CASSVVSEKLFF
TRBV7-2,-,TRBJ1-2,CASSLIREGYTF
TRBV7-6,once,TRBJ1-1,CASSLGQTTEAFF
TRBV7-3,-,TRBJ2-7,CASSSHRTSGRAFSYEQYF
TRBV7-3,-,TRBJ1-5,CASSPREDQPQHF
TRBV4-2,-,TRBJ1-2,CASSPMDRPYGYTF
TRBV6-5,-,TRBJ2-1,CASRYGLAGEQFF
TRBV2,-,TRBJ2-6,CASNGGPGANVLTF
TRBV18,once,TRBJ1-4,CASSPTFGSANEKLFF
TRBV28,-,TRBJ1-2,CASSLYPGRAGGYTF
TRBV28,-,TRBJ2-7,CASSWGVYSYEQYF
TRBV6-6,-,TRBJ2-3,CASTLQGTLTDTQYF
TRBV7-2,-,TRBJ1-4,CASSFGQHSTNEKLFF
TRBV7-9,-,TRBJ2-6,CASSRVTSGANVLTF
TRBV4-1,-,TRBJ2-3,CASSPPWGEQYF
TRBV5-6,-,TRBJ1-4,CASSLEAGAGEKLFF
TRBV27,once,TRBJ2-4,CASSLLGPSKNIQYF
TRBV6-1,once,TRBJ2-3,CASLRVRVGADTQYF
TRBV28,-,TRBJ1-2,CASSFRGDINYGYTF
TRBV5-8,-,TRBJ2-7,CASSQDGMGLREQYF
TRBV5-4,-,TRBJ2-3,CASSPSKRGSTDTQYF
TRBV7-6,-,TRBJ1-4,CASSRRINEKLFF
TRBV6-5,-,TRBJ2-1,CASSARQRDEQFF
TRBV28,-,TRBJ1-2,CASSNRGLYDGYTF
TRBV6-6,-,TRBJ2-7,CASSYSGAGAYEQYF
TRBV27,-,TRBJ2-7,CASHRDYPAYEQYF
TRBV28,-,TRBJ1-5,CASSFVGGVGNQPQHF
TRBV4-1,-,TRBJ2-5,CASSQDGDRASGSQETQYF
TRBV18,-,TRBJ1-2,CASSPSEGGYGYTF
TRBV27,-,TRBJ2-1,CASSLGNEQFF
TRBV6-1,few,TRBJ1-1,CASSERMGTEAFF
TRBV7-9,-,TRBJ2-5,CASSLSGQGVGETQYF
TRBV4-2,-,TRBJ2-7,CASSRGTRVSEQYF
TRBV18,-,TRBJ2-7,CASSPGTAAEQYF
TRBV6-5,once,TRBJ2-2,CASRLGLTGELFF
TRBV6-1,-,TRBJ2-3,CASSERLAGGTDTQYF